The clone carrying this T cell receptor (beta chain) appeared a few times. PCR was performed a second time for about 7 to 11 cycles using a sample-barcoded 5' primer and a J-beta primer mix. TCRdb independently ran MiXCR on the 5' RACE reads; one entry per CDR3 protein. The repertoire holds 1,800,000 or so distinct CDR3 sequences, with about two fifths as singletons. The CDR3 runs to 14 residues. Germline V gene data show CDR1 as SGHTA and CDR2 as FQGNSA. V gave up 5 bases and J gave up 8 bases; unmatched junction bases: 6. The data are from a study of blood T cells in healthy people across ages. This sequence joins TRBV7-2 and TRBJ1-4, with TRBD1 identical over 9 bases. This receptor was identified in a human donor in good health. Material for sequencing was blood. The CDR3 nucleotides read TGTGCCAGCAGCCTAGACAGGGGGGCAGAAAAACTGTTTTTT. Its protein is CASSLDRGAEKLFF.